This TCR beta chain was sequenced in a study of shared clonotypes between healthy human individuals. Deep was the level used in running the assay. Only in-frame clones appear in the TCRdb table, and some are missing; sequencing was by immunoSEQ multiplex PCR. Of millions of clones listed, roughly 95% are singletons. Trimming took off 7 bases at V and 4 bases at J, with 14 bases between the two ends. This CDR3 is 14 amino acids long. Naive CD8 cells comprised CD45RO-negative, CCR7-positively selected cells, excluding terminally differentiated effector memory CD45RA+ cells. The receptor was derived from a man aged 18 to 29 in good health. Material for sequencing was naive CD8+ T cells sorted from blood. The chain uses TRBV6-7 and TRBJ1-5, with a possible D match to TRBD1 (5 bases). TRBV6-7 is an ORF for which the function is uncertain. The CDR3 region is CASTLPGGNQPQHF. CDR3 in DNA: TGTGCCAGCACCTTACCCGGGGGAAATCAGCCCCAGCATTTT.